The rows below give T cell receptor beta chains drawn from one sample of a study of cytomegalovirus exposure and HLA in healthy donors. Using immunoSEQ multiplex PCR, the repertoire was profiled, and TCRdb retains in-frame clones only, with some absent. Of some 150,000 clones in the sample, over 65% were seen once. Sequencing was performed on PBMCs. Source of these receptors: a female donor in good health and CMV-seropositive. Both conserved end residues are part of each CDR3. D genes are given only for firm matches. Part of the rows lack a size; the others show once, few, many or a class for expanded clones.

TRBD1	TRBV10-1	TRBJ2-2	-	CASSTGEGTGELFF
TRBD2	TRBV7-9	TRBJ2-1	-	CASNERAGRGEQFF
-	TRBV19	TRBJ1-1	-	CASSPAGGGGTEAFF
-	TRBV6-4	TRBJ2-5	-	CASSPGGTQETQYF
-	TRBV9	TRBJ2-4	-	CASSVWRDDGSKNIQYF
TRBD2	TRBV5-1	TRBJ2-1	-	CASSSGLAGGGNEQFF
TRBD2	TRBV5-1	TRBJ2-5	-	CASSLAPILAGPGETQYF
-	TRBV7-3	TRBJ2-3	few	CASSSPSTDTQYF
-	TRBV5-5	TRBJ1-3	few	CASSLTRQVSGNTIYF
-	TRBV6-5	TRBJ1-1	-	CASRNRANTEAFF
-	TRBV25-1	TRBJ2-7	-	CASSEYGRKVWDEQYF
-	TRBV28	TRBJ2-1	-	CASSRAGTDLYNEQFF
-	TRBV18	TRBJ1-1	-	CASSPPGMNTEAFF
-	TRBV19	TRBJ1-1	-	CASSMERSAKAFF
-	TRBV7-9	TRBJ2-3	once	CSSSLSVVSTDTQYF
-	TRBV5-1	TRBJ2-3	few	CASSSAGGTDTQYF
TRBD2	TRBV2	TRBJ2-3	-	CASSASGSLDTQYF
-	TRBV19	TRBJ1-5	few	CASSETVNQPQHF
-	TRBV5-1	TRBJ2-2	-	CASAELNTGELFF
-	TRBV7-3	TRBJ2-5	-	CASSPSGGTETQYF
-	TRBV7-9	TRBJ2-7	-	CASSLGVGSSYEQYF
-	TRBV2	TRBJ2-5	-	CASSSGYPAEVQYF
-	TRBV10-1	TRBJ2-3	-	CASSESGSQNTQYF
TRBD2	TRBV28	TRBJ2-3	few	CASTGGFTDTQYF
TRBD2	TRBV19	TRBJ2-1	-	CASSTTWTSGSIYEQFF
TRBD2	TRBV11-2	TRBJ2-3	-	CASSAIAGGITDTQYF
TRBD1	TRBV28	TRBJ2-7	-	CASSPTGTGTGYEQYF
TRBD2	TRBV10-3	TRBJ2-5	-	CAISAAAGEGQETQYF
TRBD1	TRBV28	-	once	CASSPRGLSYEQYF
TRBD1	TRBV11-2	TRBJ2-7	few	CASSPRTGASYEQYF
-	TRBV2	TRBJ1-1	few	CASSERTDNTEAFF
TRBD1	TRBV27	TRBJ1-5	-	CASSKGTGSQSNQPQHF
-	TRBV1	TRBJ2-3	few	CTSSQDKRGGSDTQYF
-	TRBV10-3	TRBJ1-6	-	CAISESPSPTGSYNSPLHF
-	TRBV6-1	TRBJ2-2	-	CASTVHTGELFF
TRBD1	TRBV7-9	TRBJ2-7	once	CASSKGQDSSYEQYF
TRBD2	TRBV7-9	TRBJ2-5	-	CASSSERGGLRETQYF
TRBD1	TRBV6-5	TRBJ1-6	-	CASSKAGQGSPLHF
-	TRBV19	TRBJ2-4	-	CASSIVETVAKNIQYF
-	TRBV28	TRBJ2-7	few	CASSFLGGAYEQYF
TRBD2	TRBV9	TRBJ2-2	once	CASSVSAGGSTGELFF
-	TRBV5-4	TRBJ1-3	-	CASSLGHLSGNTIYF
TRBD2	TRBV30	TRBJ2-5	few	CAWSVLGGGRQGETQYF
TRBD1	TRBV29-1	TRBJ2-1	-	CSVEQGGGFKSEQFF
-	TRBV7-9	TRBJ1-5	-	CASSLAVFEGNQPQHF
TRBD1	TRBV5-1	TRBJ2-5	-	CASSFGTGTGAREQYF
-	TRBV6-1	TRBJ2-5	few	CASSEALLGVETQYF
TRBD2	TRBV30	TRBJ2-5	-	CAWSLAGGGETQYF
-	TRBV2	TRBJ2-3	-	CASSGPPGQGTHTDTQYF
-	TRBV19	TRBJ2-3	-	CASSERATDTQYF
TRBD1	TRBV5-1	TRBJ2-2	-	CASSLAGAGGGTGELFF
TRBD1	TRBV6-4	TRBJ1-1	few	CASSRQGGDTEAFF